Described below is a single T cell receptor beta chain sequence and its context. The antigen is undetermined. These data are taken from a study of cytomegalovirus exposure and HLA in healthy donors. Study summary: An analysis done earlier identified 95 million to 140 million unique TCR beta sequences from approximately 180 million T cells. Notes on the study in general: Testing in vitro showed a few CMV-associated chains specific for CMV antigens. In a later analysis, CMV-associated beta chains were mostly HLA-associated, it appeared.

Per the germline V gene, CDR1 is SGHKS and CDR2 is YYEKEE (reference sequence). The CDR3 spans 17 residues. V trimming: 3 bases; J trimming: 0 bases; junction bases outside the gene matches: 9. The PCR was carried out with 60 Vbeta primers and 13 Jbeta primers. As handled by the study authors: In a later analysis, the count reached some 75 million unique TCR beta chains, with 8.5 million to 14 million shared. Some clones are missing from TCRdb's copy, which holds only in-frame ones; the method was immunoSEQ multiplex PCR. V and J calls and clone size are copied from that table; D and trimming were computed from the DNA. The table records 100,000 to 150,000 clones, under 90% of them present only once.

The source of this sequence is a woman in her thirties or forties in good health and CMV-seronegative. Material for sequencing was PBMCs. J is TRBJ1-1 and V is TRBV5-5; TRBD1 agrees at 9 bases. CDR3 DNA: TGTGCCAGCAGCTCCGGACAGGGGCAAGGCATGAACACTGAAGCTTTCTTT. Protein product: CASSSGQGQGMNTEAFF.